These T cell receptor beta chains were read from a single sample in a study of cytomegalovirus exposure and HLA in healthy donors. Here immunoSEQ multiplex PCR was the method, and the copy in TCRdb shows in-frame clones only, minus some. The sample yields some 200,000 clones, 79% seen once. The sequencing sample was made of PBMCs. Receptors were obtained from a woman aged 45-65 years in good health and CMV-seronegative. Both conserved end residues are part of each CDR3. The D gene is left open where the match is weak. Part of the rows lack a size; the others show once, few, many or a class for expanded clones.

V gene	J gene	clone size	D gene	CDR3 DNA	CDR3 protein
TRBV29-1	TRBJ2-1	.	.	TGCAGCGTTGATTTTAGCTCCTACAATGAGCAGTTCTTC	CSVDFSSYNEQFF
TRBV4-3	TRBJ2-7	.	.	TGCGCCAGCAGCCCCACCGGGAAACGCGAGCAGTACTTC	CASSPTGKREQYF
TRBV9	TRBJ2-3	.	TRBD1	TGTGCCAGCAGCGGACAGGGGGCCACAGATACGCAGTATTTT	CASSGQGATDTQYF
TRBV10-3	TRBJ2-7	.	TRBD1	TGTGCCATCAGTTGGGACAGGGGGGTTATCGCGGACGAGCAGTACTTC	CAISWDRGVIADEQYF
TRBV9	TRBJ1-2	.	.	TGTGCCAGCAGCGTAATGATGGACAGCTATGGCTACACCTTC	CASSVMMDSYGYTF
TRBV7-2	TRBJ2-7	.	TRBD2	TGTGCCAGCAGCTTGGGACTAGCGGGAGCATACGAGCAGTACTTC	CASSLGLAGAYEQYF
TRBV28	TRBJ2-2	once	.	TGTGCCAGCAGACTGACAGGGAACACCGGGGAGCTGTTTTTT	CASRLTGNTGELFF
TRBV27	TRBJ1-5	.	.	TGTGCCAGCAGTCCTCGGCAGGGGTCGGGCAATCAGCCCCAGCATTTT	CASSPRQGSGNQPQHF
TRBV6-6	TRBJ2-7	.	.	TGTGCCAGCAGTTTACCAGGGGCAAACGAGCAGTACTTC	CASSLPGANEQYF
TRBV28	TRBJ1-6	.	.	TGTGCCAGCAGTTGGGACCCGGGGGGCAATTCACCCCTCCACTTT	CASSWDPGGNSPLHF
TRBV25-1	TRBJ1-1	.	.	TGTGCCAGCCACCAGGGTCTTAGCACTGAAGCTTTCTTT	CASHQGLSTEAFF
TRBV6-4	TRBJ1-1	few	.	TGTGCCAGCAGTGTTGATCAACAGGGCGAAGCTTTCTTT	CASSVDQQGEAFF
TRBV28	TRBJ2-7	few	TRBD1	TGTGCCAGCAGATCAACAGGGGACGAGCAGTACTTC	CASRSTGDEQYF
TRBV25-1	TRBJ2-7	.	TRBD1	TGTGCCAGCAGTGCCCTGACAGGGGGTGTCCACGAGCAGTACTTC	CASSALTGGVHEQYF
TRBV10-3	TRBJ1-2	.	TRBD1	TGTGCCATCAGTGAGCAAGACAGGGCTAACTATGGCTACACCTTC	CAISEQDRANYGYTF
TRBV25-1	TRBJ2-7	few	.	TGTGCCAGCAACAACGGACAGTCCTCCTACGAGCAGTACTTC	CASNNGQSSYEQYF
TRBV7-9	TRBJ2-1	.	.	TGTTCCAGCAGCTTAGATCCTAGCTACAATGAGCAGTTCTTC	CSSSLDPSYNEQFF
TRBV5-4	TRBJ2-3	.	TRBD2	TGTGCCAGCAGCGTACTAGCGCCTAGCACAGATACGCAGTATTTT	CASSVLAPSTDTQYF
TRBV28	TRBJ1-2	.	.	TGTGCCAGTCAACAGGGCTTCTATGGCTACACCTTC	CASQQGFYGYTF
TRBV27	TRBJ2-7	.	TRBD2	TGTGCCAGCAGTTTCTCGACTAGCGGAAGCTACGAGCAGTACTTC	CASSFSTSGSYEQYF
TRBV13	TRBJ2-5	.	TRBD1	TGTGCCAGCAGCGCAGACAGGGGCGAAGAGACCCAGTACTTC	CASSADRGEETQYF
TRBV7-8	TRBJ1-5	.	.	TGTGCCAGCAGCTTAGTCGTGGTTCGGAGCCAGCCCCAGCATTTT	CASSLVVVRSQPQHF
TRBV6-1	TRBJ1-5	.	.	TGTGCCAGCAGGGCTCGACTGGGCAATCAGCCCCAGCATTTT	CASRARLGNQPQHF
TRBV7-8	TRBJ2-6	.	TRBD2	TGTGCCAGCAGCTTAGATGGGGGGGGCTCTGGGGCCAACGTCCTGACTTTC	CASSLDGGGSGANVLTF
TRBV29-1	TRBJ2-7	.	TRBD2	TGCAGCGTTGAATCCCCGGGGGGGGAGCAGTACTTC	CSVESPGGEQYF
TRBV18	TRBJ1-1	.	.	TGTGCCAGCTCGCAAAACACAGGCGGCACTGAAGCTTTCTTT	CASSQNTGGTEAFF
TRBV7-9	TRBJ2-1	.	.	TGTGCCAGCAGGGGCCTTGGTGGCGATGAGCAGTTCTTC	CASRGLGGDEQFF
TRBV6-5	TRBJ2-3	.	TRBD2	TGTGCCAGCAGTCCGGGACTAGCAGGAGATACGCAGTATTTT	CASSPGLAGDTQYF